This is a list of T cell receptor beta chains from one sample in a study of shared clonotypes between healthy human individuals. Produced via immunoSEQ multiplex PCR; TCRdb's table is partial and in-frame only. The top ten hold roughly 0.13% of the sample, which has just over 2,000,000 clones, roughly 95% seen once. The sample consisted of naive CD4+ T cells sorted from blood. These receptors all come from a man aged 18 to 29 in good health. Both conserved end residues are part of each CDR3. D genes are given only for firm matches. The size field is filled for only some rows; it gives once, few, many or a size class.

size	V	J	D	CDR3	DNA
-	TRBV2	TRBJ2-2	-	CASATGAGELFF	TGTGCCAGCGCAACGGGGGCCGGGGAGCTGTTTTTT
-	TRBV7-9	TRBJ1-5	TRBD1	CASSRMGQDSNQPQHF	TGTGCCAGCAGCCGCATGGGACAGGATAGCAATCAGCCCCAGCATTTT
-	TRBV28	TRBJ1-4	-	CASSPPNEKLFF	TGTGCCAGCAGTCCCCCAAATGAAAAACTGTTTTTT
-	TRBV5-4	TRBJ2-1	TRBD1	CASQGGQGRNEQFF	TGTGCCAGTCAAGGGGGACAGGGGAGAAATGAGCAGTTCTTC
-	TRBV27	TRBJ1-1	-	CASTPYGRTNTEAFF	TGTGCCAGCACCCCATATGGGAGAACGAACACTGAAGCTTTCTTT
once	TRBV5-1	TRBJ1-1	TRBD1	CASSSQGATEAFF	TGCGCCAGCAGCTCTCAGGGGGCCACTGAAGCTTTCTTT
-	TRBV7-2	TRBJ2-1	TRBD1	CASSLPRPGQTSYNEQFF	TGTGCCAGCAGCTTACCCCGTCCGGGACAGACCTCCTACAATGAGCAGTTCTTC
-	TRBV30	TRBJ1-5	-	CAWSEFDNQPQHF	TGTGCCTGGAGCGAATTTGACAATCAGCCCCAGCATTTT
-	TRBV30	TRBJ2-7	-	CAWSVGGTATYEQYF	TGTGCCTGGAGTGTTGGAGGGACAGCAACCTACGAGCAGTACTTC
-	TRBV4-3	TRBJ2-7	-	CASSQDILGGGTYEQYF	TGCGCCAGCAGCCAAGATATTTTAGGGGGTGGAACCTACGAGCAGTACTTC
-	TRBV6-5	TRBJ2-2	-	CASKGSGNTEELFF	TGTGCCAGCAAGGGGTCCGGGAACACCGAGGAGCTGTTTTTT
-	TRBV4-3	TRBJ2-1	TRBD2	CASSHLSSGRAYNEQFF	TGCGCCAGCAGCCACCTGTCTAGCGGGAGGGCCTACAATGAGCAGTTCTTC
-	TRBV5-1	TRBJ2-5	-	CASSSQGPETQYF	TGCGCCAGCAGCTCTCAGGGGCCAGAGACCCAGTACTTC
-	TRBV21-1	TRBJ2-4	-	CASSVSRDRLMPFVKNIQYF	TGTGCCAGCAGCGTGAGTCGGGACAGGCTCATGCCCTTCGTCAAAAACATTCAGTACTTC
once	TRBV2	TRBJ1-1	-	CASKRDGTEAFF	TGTGCCAGCAAGAGGGACGGGACAGAAGCTTTCTTT
-	TRBV5-6	TRBJ2-5	-	CASSLGVGNNQETQYF	TGTGCCAGCAGCTTGGGGGTAGGGAATAACCAAGAGACCCAGTACTTC
-	TRBV10-3	TRBJ2-3	TRBD2	CAISEIAGVLGTQYF	TGTGCCATCAGTGAAATTGCGGGAGTTCTGGGAACGCAGTATTTT
-	TRBV9	TRBJ2-7	-	CASSPRTASSYEQYF	TGTGCCAGCAGCCCGAGGACGGCTAGCTCCTACGAGCAGTACTTC
once	TRBV18	TRBJ1-2	-	CASSPGLYGYTF	TGTGCCAGCTCTCCGGGACTCTATGGCTACACCTTC
-	TRBV28	TRBJ1-1	-	CASRDRQKTNTEAFF	TGTGCCAGCAGGGACAGACAGAAAACGAACACTGAAGCTTTCTTT
-	TRBV2	TRBJ2-3	-	CASSESRGSTDTQYF	TGTGCCAGCAGTGAAAGCAGGGGAAGCACAGATACGCAGTATTTT
-	TRBV7-9	TRBJ1-4	-	CASHSAPNEKLFF	TGTGCCAGCCACTCGGCGCCTAATGAAAAACTGTTTTTT
once	TRBV7-9	TRBJ1-4	TRBD1	CASSSGDRRGEKLFF	TGTGCCAGCAGCTCCGGGGACAGGCGGGGCGAAAAACTGTTTTTT
-	TRBV6-1	TRBJ1-2	-	CASRPLEFGYTF	TGTGCCAGCAGGCCGCTGGAGTTTGGCTACACCTTC
-	TRBV13	TRBJ2-1	TRBD1	CASSFEGRQGKQFF	TGTGCCAGCAGCTTTGAGGGTAGACAGGGCAAGCAGTTCTTC
-	TRBV7-2	TRBJ2-7	TRBD1	CASSFGDRSYEQYF	TGTGCCAGCAGCTTTGGGGACAGGAGCTACGAGCAGTACTTC
-	TRBV5-6	TRBJ1-2	-	CASSRGRTSSSNGYTF	TGTGCCAGCAGCCGGGGACGGACCTCCAGTTCAAATGGCTACACCTTC
-	TRBV9	TRBJ2-7	-	CASRMTARNEQYF	TGTGCCAGCAGGATGACAGCGAGGAACGAGCAGTACTTC
-	TRBV7-8	TRBJ2-5	-	CASSLNRVVSQETQYF	TGTGCCAGCAGCCTCAACAGGGTGGTAAGCCAAGAGACCCAGTACTTC
-	TRBV30	TRBJ1-4	TRBD1	CAWTVAGGGKLFF	TGTGCCTGGACGGTGGCAGGGGGCGGGAAACTGTTTTTT
-	TRBV28	TRBJ2-3	-	CASNPGGVDTQYF	TGTGCCAGCAACCCCGGGGGTGTGGATACGCAGTATTTT
once	TRBV19	TRBJ1-2	TRBD1	CASTGTGGYGYTF	TGTGCCAGCACCGGGACAGGGGGATATGGCTACACCTTC